This record concerns one T cell receptor (beta chain) sequence. Germline assignment: CDR1 MGHRA and CDR2 YSYEKL. Trimming left V 4 bases short and J 4 bases short, with 15 bases between. This CDR3 is built from 15 residues. The data were produced by immunoSEQ multiplex PCR, yet TCRdb's version contains in-frame clones alone and is incomplete. The data show over 250,000 clones, about 90% seen once. This sample is part of a study of blood T cell repertoires in COVID-19. This TCR was recovered from a woman in her fifties or sixties who had recovered from COVID-19. The chain links TRBV4-1 to TRBJ2-3, with TRBD1 as a possible D gene (6 bases). Sequencing used PBMCs or T cells enriched from blood (not recorded which). The CDR3 nucleotides are TGCGCCAGCAGCCCTAACAGGGAGTTGGCAGATACGCAGTATTTT. Its protein product is CASSPNRELADTQYF.